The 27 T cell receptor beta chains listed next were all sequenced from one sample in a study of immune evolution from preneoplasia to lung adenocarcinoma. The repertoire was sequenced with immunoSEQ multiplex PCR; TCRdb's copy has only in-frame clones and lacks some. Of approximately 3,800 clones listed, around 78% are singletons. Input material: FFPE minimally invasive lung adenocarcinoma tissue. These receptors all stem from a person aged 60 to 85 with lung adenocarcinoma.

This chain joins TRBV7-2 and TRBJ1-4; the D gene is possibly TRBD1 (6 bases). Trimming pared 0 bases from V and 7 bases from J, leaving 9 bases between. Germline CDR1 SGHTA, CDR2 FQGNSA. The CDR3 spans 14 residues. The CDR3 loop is CASSLAGGGEKLFF. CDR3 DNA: TGTGCCAGCAGCTTAGCAGGGGGAGGTGAAAAACTGTTTTTT.

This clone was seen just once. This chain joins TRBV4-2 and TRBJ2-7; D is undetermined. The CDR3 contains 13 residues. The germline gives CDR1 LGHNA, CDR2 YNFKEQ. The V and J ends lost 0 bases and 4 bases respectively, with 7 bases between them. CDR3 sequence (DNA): TGTGCCAGCAGCCAAGATCTAAGGTACGAGCAGTACTTC. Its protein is CASSQDLRYEQYF.

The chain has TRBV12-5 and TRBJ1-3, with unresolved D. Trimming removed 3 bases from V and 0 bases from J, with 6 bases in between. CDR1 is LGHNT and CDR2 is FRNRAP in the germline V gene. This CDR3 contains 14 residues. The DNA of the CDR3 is TGTGCTAGTGGTTTAGCAGGCTCTGGAAACACCATATATTTT. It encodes CASGLAGSGNTIYF.

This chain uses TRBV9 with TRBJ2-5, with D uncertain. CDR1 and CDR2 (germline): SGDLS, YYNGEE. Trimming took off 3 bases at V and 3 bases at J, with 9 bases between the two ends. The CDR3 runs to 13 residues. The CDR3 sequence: CASSGLSEETQYF. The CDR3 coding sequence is TGTGCCAGCAGCGGGCTTTCGGAAGAGACCCAGTACTTC.

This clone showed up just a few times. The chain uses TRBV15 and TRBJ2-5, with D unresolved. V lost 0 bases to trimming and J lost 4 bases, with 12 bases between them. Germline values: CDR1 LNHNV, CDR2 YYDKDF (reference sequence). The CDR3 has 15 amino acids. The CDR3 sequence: CATSRDRRNPETQYF. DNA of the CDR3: TGTGCCACCAGCAGAGATAGAAGGAACCCAGAGACCCAGTACTTC.

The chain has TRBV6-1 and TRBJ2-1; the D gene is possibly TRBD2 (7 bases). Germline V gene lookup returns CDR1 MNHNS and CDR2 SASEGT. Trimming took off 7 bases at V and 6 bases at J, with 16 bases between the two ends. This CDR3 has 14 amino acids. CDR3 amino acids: CASTPGAGVNEQFF. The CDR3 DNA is TGTGCCAGCACCCCAGGGGCGGGAGTCAATGAGCAGTTCTTC.

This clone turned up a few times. CDR3: CAISEQGNTEAFF. Written as DNA, the CDR3 is TGTGCCATCAGTGAGCAGGGGAACACTGAAGCTTTCTTT. V is TRBV10-3 and J is TRBJ1-1; the D gene is possibly TRBD1 (5 bases). V lost 2 bases and J 1 base, leaving 5 bases between the germline ends. The CDR3 covers 13 residues. Germline lookup yields CDR1 ENHRY and CDR2 SYGVKD.

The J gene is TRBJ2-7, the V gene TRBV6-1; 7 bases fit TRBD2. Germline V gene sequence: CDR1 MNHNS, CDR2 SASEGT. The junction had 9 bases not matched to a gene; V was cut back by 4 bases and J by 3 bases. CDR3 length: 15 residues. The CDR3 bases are TGTGCCAGCAGTGGGGGGAAGGGAGGGTACTACGAGCAGTACTTC. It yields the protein CASSGGKGGYYEQYF.

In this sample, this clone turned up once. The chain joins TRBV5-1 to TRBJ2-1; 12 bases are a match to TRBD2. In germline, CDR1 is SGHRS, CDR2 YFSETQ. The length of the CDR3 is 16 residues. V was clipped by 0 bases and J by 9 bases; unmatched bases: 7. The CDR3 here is CASSLDLAGGPSEQFF. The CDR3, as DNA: TGCGCCAGCAGCTTGGATCTAGCGGGAGGGCCGAGTGAGCAGTTCTTC.

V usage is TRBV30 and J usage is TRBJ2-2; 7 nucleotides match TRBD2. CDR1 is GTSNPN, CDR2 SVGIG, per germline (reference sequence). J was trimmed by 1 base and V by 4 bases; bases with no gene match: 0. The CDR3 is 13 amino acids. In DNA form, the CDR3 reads TGTGCCTGGACTAGCGGGAACACCGGGGAGCTGTTTTTT. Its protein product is CAWTSGNTGELFF.

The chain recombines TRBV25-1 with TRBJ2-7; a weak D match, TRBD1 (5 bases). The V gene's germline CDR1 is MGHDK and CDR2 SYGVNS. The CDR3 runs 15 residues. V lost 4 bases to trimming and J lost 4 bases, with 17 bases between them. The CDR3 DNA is TGTGCCAGCAGTGGTATAAGCGACAGCACTTACGAGCAGTACTTC. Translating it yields CASSGISDSTYEQYF.

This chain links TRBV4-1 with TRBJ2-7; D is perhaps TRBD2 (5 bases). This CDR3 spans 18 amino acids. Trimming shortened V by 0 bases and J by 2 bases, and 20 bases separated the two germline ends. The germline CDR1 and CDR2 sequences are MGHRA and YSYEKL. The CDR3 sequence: CASSQDSGRAESPYEQYF. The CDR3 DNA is TGCGCCAGCAGCCAAGACTCCGGGCGGGCGGAGAGTCCCTACGAGCAGTACTTC.

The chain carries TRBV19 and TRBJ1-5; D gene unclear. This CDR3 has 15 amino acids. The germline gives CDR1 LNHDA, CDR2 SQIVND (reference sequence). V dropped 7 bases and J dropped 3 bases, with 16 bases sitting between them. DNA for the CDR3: TGTGCCAGTACCCTTTTTGGGGAAACCAATCAGCCCCAGCATTTT. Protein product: CASTLFGETNQPQHF.

CDR3 sequence reads: CASTPGGRDGELFF. The DNA for the CDR3 is TGTGCCAGCACTCCGGGCGGGAGAGACGGGGAGCTGTTTTTT. The chain links TRBV4-2 to TRBJ2-2; 7 nucleotides line up with TRBD2. The J segment lost 7 bases and the V segment lost 7 bases, leaving 9 bases of the junction unmatched. Per the germline V gene, CDR1 is LGHNA and CDR2 is YNFKEQ. The CDR3 spans 14 residues.

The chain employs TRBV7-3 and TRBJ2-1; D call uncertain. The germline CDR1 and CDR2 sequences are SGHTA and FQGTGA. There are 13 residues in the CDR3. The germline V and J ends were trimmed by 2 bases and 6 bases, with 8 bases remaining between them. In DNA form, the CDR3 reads TGTGCCAGCAGCTTAGCCCCCGTCAATGAGCAGTTCTTC. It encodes CASSLAPVNEQFF. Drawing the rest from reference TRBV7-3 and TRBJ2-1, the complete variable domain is GAGVSQTPSNKVTEKGKYVELRCDPISGHTALYWYRQSLGQGPEFLIYFQGTGAADDSGLPNDRFFAVRPEGSVSTLKIQRTERGDSAVYLCASSLAPVNEQFFGPGTRLTVL.

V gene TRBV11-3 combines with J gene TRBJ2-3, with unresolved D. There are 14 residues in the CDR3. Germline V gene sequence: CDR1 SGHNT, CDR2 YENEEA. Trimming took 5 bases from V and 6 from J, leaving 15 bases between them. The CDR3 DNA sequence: TGTGCCAGCAGCAGCGACACCCTGAGGGATACGCAGTATTTT. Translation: CASSSDTLRDTQYF.

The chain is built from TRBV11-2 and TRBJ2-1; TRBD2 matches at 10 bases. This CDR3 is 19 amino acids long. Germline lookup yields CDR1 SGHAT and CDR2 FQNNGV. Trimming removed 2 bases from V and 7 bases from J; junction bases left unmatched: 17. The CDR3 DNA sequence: TGTGCCAGCAGCTTATTTGTACAGGCTAGCGGGGGAAGGCAGAATGAGCAGTTCTTC. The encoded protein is CASSLFVQASGGRQNEQFF.

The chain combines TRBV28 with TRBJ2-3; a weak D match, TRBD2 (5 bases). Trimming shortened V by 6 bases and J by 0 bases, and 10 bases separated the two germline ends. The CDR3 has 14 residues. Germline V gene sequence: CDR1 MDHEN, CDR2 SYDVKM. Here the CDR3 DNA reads TGTGCCAGCAGCCTAGGACTCAGCACAGATACGCAGTATTTT. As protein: CASSLGLSTDTQYF.

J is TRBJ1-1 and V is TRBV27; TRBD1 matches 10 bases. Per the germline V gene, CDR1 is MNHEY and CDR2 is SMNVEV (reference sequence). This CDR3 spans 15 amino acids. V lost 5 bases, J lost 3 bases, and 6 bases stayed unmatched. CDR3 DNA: TGTGCCAGCAGTCACTCGACAGGGGGCCACACTGAAGCTTTCTTT. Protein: CASSHSTGGHTEAFF.

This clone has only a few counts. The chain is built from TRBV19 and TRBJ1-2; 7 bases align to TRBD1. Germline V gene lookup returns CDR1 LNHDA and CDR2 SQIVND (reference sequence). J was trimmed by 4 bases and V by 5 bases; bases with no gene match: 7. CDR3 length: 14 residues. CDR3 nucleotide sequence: TGTGCCAGTAGTTCCCGACAGGGCGGCTATGGCTACACCTTC. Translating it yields CASSSRQGGYGYTF.

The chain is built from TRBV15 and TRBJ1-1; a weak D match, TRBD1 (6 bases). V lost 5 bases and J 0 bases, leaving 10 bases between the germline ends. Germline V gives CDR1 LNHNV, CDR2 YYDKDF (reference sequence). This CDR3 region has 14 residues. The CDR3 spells CATSGTGLNTEAFF. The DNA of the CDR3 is TGTGCCACCAGCGGTACAGGGTTGAACACTGAAGCTTTCTTT.

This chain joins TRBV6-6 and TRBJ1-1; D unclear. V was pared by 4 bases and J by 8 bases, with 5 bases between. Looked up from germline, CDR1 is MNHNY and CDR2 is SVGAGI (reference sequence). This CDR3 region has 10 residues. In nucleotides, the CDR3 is TGTGCCAGCAGTTCCCCCGAAGCTTTCTTT. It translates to CASSSPEAFF.

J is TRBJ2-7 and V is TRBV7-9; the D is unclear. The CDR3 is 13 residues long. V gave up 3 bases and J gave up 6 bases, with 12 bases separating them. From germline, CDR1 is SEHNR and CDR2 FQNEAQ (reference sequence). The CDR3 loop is CASSLVGPVEQYF. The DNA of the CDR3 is TGTGCCAGCAGCTTGGTAGGACCGGTCGAGCAGTACTTC.

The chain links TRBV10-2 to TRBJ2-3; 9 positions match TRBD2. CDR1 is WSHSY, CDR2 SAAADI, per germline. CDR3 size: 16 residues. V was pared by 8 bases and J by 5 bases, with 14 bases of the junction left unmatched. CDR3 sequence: CASFLRAGGPRDTQYF. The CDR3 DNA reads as TGCGCCAGCTTTCTCCGGGCGGGAGGGCCTAGAGATACGCAGTATTTT.

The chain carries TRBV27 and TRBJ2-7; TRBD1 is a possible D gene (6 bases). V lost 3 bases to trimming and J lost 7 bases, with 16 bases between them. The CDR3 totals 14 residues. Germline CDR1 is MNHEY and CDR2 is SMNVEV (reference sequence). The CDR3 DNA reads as TGTGCCAGCAGTTTGGTCCAGGGGCCTAAGGAGCAGTACTTC. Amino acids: CASSLVQGPKEQYF.

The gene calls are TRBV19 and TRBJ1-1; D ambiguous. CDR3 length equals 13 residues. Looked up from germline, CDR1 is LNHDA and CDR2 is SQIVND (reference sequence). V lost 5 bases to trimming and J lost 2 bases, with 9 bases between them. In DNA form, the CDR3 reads TGTGCCAGTAGTTCATGGGGTAACACTGAAGCTTTCTTT. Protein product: CASSSWGNTEAFF.

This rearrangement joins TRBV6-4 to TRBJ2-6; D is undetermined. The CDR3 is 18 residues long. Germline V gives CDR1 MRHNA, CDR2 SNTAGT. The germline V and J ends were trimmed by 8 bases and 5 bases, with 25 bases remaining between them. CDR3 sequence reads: CASVECSTRQSRANVLTF. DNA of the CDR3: TGTGCCAGCGTTGAGTGTTCCACACGACAAAGTCGGGCCAACGTCCTGACTTTC.